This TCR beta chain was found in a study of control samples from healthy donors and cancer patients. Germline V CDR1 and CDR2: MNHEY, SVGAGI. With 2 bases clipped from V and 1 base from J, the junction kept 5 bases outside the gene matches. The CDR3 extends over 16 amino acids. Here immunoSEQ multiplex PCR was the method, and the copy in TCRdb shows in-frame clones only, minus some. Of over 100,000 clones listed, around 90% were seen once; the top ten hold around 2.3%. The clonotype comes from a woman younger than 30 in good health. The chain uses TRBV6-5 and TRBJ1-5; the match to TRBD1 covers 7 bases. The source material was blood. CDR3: CASSYKGAGSNQPQHF. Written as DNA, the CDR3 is TGTGCCAGCAGTTACAAGGGGGCGGGGAGCAATCAGCCCCAGCATTTT.